The entry that follows covers one T cell receptor beta chain sequence. At the DNA level, this CDR3 is encoded by other sequences in the same sample as well. The sample belongs to a study of blood T cell repertoires in COVID-19. Looking at the study overall: The samples span acute and convalescent COVID-19 from the United States, Italy and Spain.

Sequencing used immunoSEQ multiplex PCR; TCRdb keeps in-frame clones, though not all of them. The sample lists 260,000 or so clones; about four fifths were seen once. V was pared by 2 bases and J by 7 bases, with 6 bases of the junction left unmatched. This CDR3 comprises 14 residues. CDR1 is MNHEY and CDR2 is SVGAGI in the germline V gene. The receptor was derived from a woman older than 75 with COVID-19, enrolled during active disease. The V and J genes are TRBV6-5 and TRBJ1-2; 8 bases align to TRBD1. What was sequenced was peripheral blood. CDR3 DNA: TGTGCCAGCAGTTACACCGGGACAGGTGCTGGCTACACCTTC. This sequence encodes CASSYTGTGAGYTF.